This passage covers 19 T cell receptor beta chains from one sample sequenced in a study of CD8 T cells in ankylosing spondylitis. TCRdb fed the 5' RACE reads into MiXCR, producing one record per CDR3 protein. Here the sample spans 700,000 to 1,000,000 distinct CDR3 sequences, about 10% being singletons. Regarding the study as a whole: A motif of seven or eight highly homologous TCR beta variants was seen as apparently characteristic of ankylosing spondylitis blood.

For these receptors, no antigen is known. The specimen sequenced was blood, either unsorted or a sorted T cell fraction (not recorded which). These receptors originate from a male donor with ankylosing spondylitis.

The rearrangement links TRBV4-3 to TRBJ2-7, with 8 bases aligning to TRBD2. Germline CDR1 reads LGHNA; CDR2 reads YSLEER. The trim removed 0 bases at V and 9 bases at J, leaving 10 bases unmatched. The CDR3 is 15 residues long. DNA of the CDR3: TGCGCCAGCAGCCAAGATCCGGGGGGGGACGGTGTGCAGTACTTC. This translates into CASSQDPGGDGVQYF.

This clonotype was detected a few times. This chain joins TRBV29-1 and TRBJ1-4, with D tentatively TRBD1 (6 bases). Germline-derived CDR1 and CDR2 are SQVTM and ANQGSEA. V was clipped by 5 bases and J by 8 bases, with 12 bases between them. The CDR3 has 12 amino acids. CDR3 DNA sequence: TGCAGCGTTAGGGGGGAAGGCGAAAAACTGTTTTTT. Translating it yields CSVRGEGEKLFF.

The V gene is TRBV4-3, the J gene TRBJ2-3; 10 nucleotides align to TRBD2. The CDR3 contains 16 residues. The germline CDR1 and CDR2 sequences are LGHNA and YSLEER. The J segment lost 5 bases and the V segment lost 0 bases, leaving 5 bases of the junction unmatched. The CDR3: CASSQDLLAGRDTQYF. The CDR3 region has the DNA TGCGCCAGCAGCCAAGATCTACTAGCGGGAAGAGATACGCAGTATTTT.

The J gene is TRBJ2-1, the V gene TRBV11-2, with TRBD2 identical over 11 bases. Germline CDR1 is SGHAT and CDR2 is FQNNGV. Trimming took 2 bases from V and 9 from J; bases not matched to a gene: 15. CDR3 size: 18 residues. CDR3 bases: TGTGCCAGCAGCTTAACACCTCTTAGTAGCGGGAGGGCGGGTGAGCAGTTCTTC. It specifies CASSLTPLSSGRAGEQFF.

This clonotype occurred a few times. The chain employs TRBV6-1 and TRBJ1-3, with 9 bases fitting TRBD1. In germline, CDR1 is MNHNS, CDR2 SASEGT. J lost 5 bases, V lost 3 bases, and 5 bases had no gene match. The CDR3 length is 15 residues. CDR3 nucleotide sequence: TGTGCCAGCAGTGACGGGACAGGGAGAAGAAACACCATATATTTT. This codes for CASSDGTGRRNTIYF.

This clonotype has ten or more counts. This chain connects TRBV15 to TRBJ2-2; D is possibly TRBD1 (5 bases). This CDR3 is built from 13 residues. The germline V gene encodes CDR1 LNHNV and CDR2 YYDKDF (reference sequence). V lost 3 bases and J 7 bases, leaving 9 bases between the germline ends. The CDR3 here is CATSSDRGGELFF. In DNA form, the CDR3 reads TGTGCCACCAGCAGTGATAGGGGCGGGGAGCTGTTTTTT.

This clonotype was detected ten times or more. The CDR3: CASSQDLPGSSYNEQFF. The CDR3 DNA reads TGCGCCAGCAGCCAAGATCTCCCGGGGAGCTCCTACAATGAGCAGTTCTTC. V usage is TRBV4-3 and J usage is TRBJ2-1; perhaps TRBD2 as D (5 bases). V was shortened by 0 bases and J by 0 bases, with 12 bases between the two germline ends. There are 17 residues in the CDR3. Germline assignment: CDR1 LGHNA and CDR2 YSLEER.

In its sample, this clonotype was seen many times. J is TRBJ2-5 and V is TRBV12-3 or TRBV12-4; the D gene could be TRBD1 or TRBD2 (5 bases each). The CDR3 consists of 13 residues. The V gene lost 5 bases and the J gene lost 7 bases, with 14 bases spanning the gap. CDR3 amino acids: CASSEGTAGTQYF. CDR3 coding DNA: TGTGCCAGCAGTGAAGGGACCGCAGGGACCCAGTACTTC.

The rearrangement joins TRBV15 to TRBJ1-4, with D uncertain. Germline V gene sequence: CDR1 LNHNV, CDR2 YYDKDF (reference sequence). There are 14 residues in the CDR3. V lost 3 bases, J lost 7 bases, and 12 bases lay in between. The DNA of the CDR3 is TGTGCCACCAGCAGGGCAATTAATGGTGAAAAACTGTTTTTT. Residues: CATSRAINGEKLFF.

CDR3 in amino acids: CSASDRKRDQPQHF. The CDR3 nucleotides read TGCAGTGCTTCGGACAGGAAAAGAGATCAGCCCCAGCATTTT. The V call is TRBV20-1, the J call TRBJ1-5; TRBD1 matches 7 bases. After removal of 5 bases from V and 5 bases from J, the junction contained 9 bases not matched to a gene. CDR3 length: 14 amino acids. Germline loops: CDR1 DFQATT, CDR2 SNEGSKA (reference sequence).

This clonotype was seen a few times. CDR3 protein: CSASRSGMDAYNEQFF. In DNA form, the CDR3 reads TGCAGTGCTAGCCGTAGCGGGATGGACGCCTACAATGAGCAGTTCTTC. The chain combines TRBV20-1 with TRBJ2-1; TRBD2 matches at 8 bases. Losses at the gene ends were 3 bases for V and 2 bases for J; bases not matched to a gene: 9. The CDR3 extends over 16 amino acids. The germline V gene encodes CDR1 DFQATT and CDR2 SNEGSKA (reference sequence).

This clonotype was observed many times. The chain couples TRBV7-2 to TRBJ1-5, with D possibly matching TRBD1 (5 bases). Germline V gene lookup returns CDR1 SGHTA and CDR2 FQGNSA. CDR3 length equals 16 residues. Trimming took 4 bases from V and 2 from J, leaving 15 bases between them. The CDR3 is CASSSQVSVGNQPQHF. The CDR3 DNA reads as TGTGCCAGCAGCTCACAGGTTTCCGTGGGCAATCAGCCCCAGCATTTT.

The J gene is TRBJ2-5, the V gene TRBV7-2, with a possible D match to TRBD2 (5 bases). The CDR3 is 17 residues long. V dropped 2 bases and J dropped 2 bases, with 18 bases sitting between them. The germline V gene encodes CDR1 SGHTA and CDR2 FQGNSA. The CDR3 is CASSLLGVASRQETQYF. CDR3 in DNA: TGTGCCAGCAGCTTATTGGGAGTAGCGAGCCGACAAGAGACCCAGTACTTC.

The CDR3 bases are TGTGCCAGCAGTTCTGGACAGATGGCCGGGGAGCTGTTTTTT. This translates into CASSSGQMAGELFF. The chain uses TRBV28 and TRBJ2-2; D possibly corresponds to TRBD1 (6 bases). V dropped 4 bases and J dropped 6 bases, with 12 bases sitting between them. Germline loops: CDR1 MDHEN, CDR2 SYDVKM. The CDR3 covers 14 residues.

This clonotype has just a few counts. The gene calls are TRBV7-2 and TRBJ2-1, with TRBD2 matching 7 bases. Germline V CDR1 and CDR2: SGHTA, FQGNSA. J gave up 1 base and V 3 bases, and 6 bases lay outside the gene matches. The CDR3 length is 16 residues. The CDR3 coding sequence is TGTGCCAGCAGCTTCGTAAGCGGGGCTTCCTACAATGAGCAGTTCTTC. Amino acid sequence: CASSFVSGASYNEQFF.

Only a few counts were recorded for this clonotype. This chain connects TRBV20-1 to TRBJ2-1; D perhaps matches TRBD1 (6 bases). Germline values: CDR1 DFQATT, CDR2 SNEGSKA (reference sequence). The CDR3 covers 14 residues. V lost 2 bases and J lost 0, with 8 bases in between. CDR3 region: CSARRTDSYNEQFF. CDR3 coding DNA: TGCAGTGCTAGACGGACAGACTCCTACAATGAGCAGTTCTTC.

The chain joins TRBV5-1 to TRBJ2-7, with D tentatively TRBD1 (5 bases). This CDR3 is built from 15 residues. The germline gives CDR1 SGHRS, CDR2 YFSETQ. V was pared by 0 bases and J by 6 bases, with 16 bases between. CDR3 in amino acids: CASSLAARQGTEQYF. CDR3 nucleotides: TGCGCCAGCAGCTTGGCCGCCAGGCAGGGAACCGAGCAGTACTTC.

V usage is TRBV21-1 and J usage is TRBJ1-5. TRBV21-1 is a pseudogene locus. The CDR3 consists of 15 residues. CDR3 nucleotide sequence: TGTGCCAGCAGCCTTGAAAAGGAGGGTCGTCAGCCCCAGCATTTT. It is translated as CASSLEKEGRQPQHF.

The chain carries TRBV18 and TRBJ2-7; D gene ambiguous. The CDR3 extends over 12 amino acids. V dropped 3 bases and J dropped 5 bases, with 8 bases sitting between them. CDR1 and CDR2 from the germline V gene are KGHSH and LQKENI. The CDR3 is CASSPSRNEQYF. CDR3 DNA: TGTGCCAGCTCACCGTCAAGGAACGAGCAGTACTTC.